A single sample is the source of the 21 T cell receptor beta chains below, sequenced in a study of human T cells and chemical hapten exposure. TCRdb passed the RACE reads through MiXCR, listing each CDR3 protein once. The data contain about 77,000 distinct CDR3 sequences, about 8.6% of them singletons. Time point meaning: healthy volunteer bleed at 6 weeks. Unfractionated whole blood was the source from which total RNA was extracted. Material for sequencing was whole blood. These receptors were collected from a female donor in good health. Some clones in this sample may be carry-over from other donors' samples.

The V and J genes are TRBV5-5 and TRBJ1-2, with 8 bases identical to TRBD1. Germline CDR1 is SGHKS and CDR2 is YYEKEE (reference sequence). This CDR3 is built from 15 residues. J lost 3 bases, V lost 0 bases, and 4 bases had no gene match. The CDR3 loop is CASSLEGQVYYGYTF. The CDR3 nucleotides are TGTGCCAGCAGCTTGGAGGGACAGGTTTACTATGGCTACACCTTC.

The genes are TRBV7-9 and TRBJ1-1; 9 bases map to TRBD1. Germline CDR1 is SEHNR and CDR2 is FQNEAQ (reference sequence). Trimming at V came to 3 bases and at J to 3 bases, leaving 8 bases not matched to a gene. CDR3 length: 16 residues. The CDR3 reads CASSFGQGRKDTEAFF. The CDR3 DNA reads TGTGCCAGCAGCTTTGGACAGGGGCGCAAGGACACTGAAGCTTTCTTT.

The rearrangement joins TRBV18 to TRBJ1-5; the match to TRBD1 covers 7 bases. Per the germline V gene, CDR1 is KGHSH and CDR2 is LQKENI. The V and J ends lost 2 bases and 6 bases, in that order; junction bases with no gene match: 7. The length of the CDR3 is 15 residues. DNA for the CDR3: TGTGCCAGCTCACCAAGCCAGGGGGAGGCTCAGCCCCAGCATTTT. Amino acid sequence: CASSPSQGEAQPQHF.

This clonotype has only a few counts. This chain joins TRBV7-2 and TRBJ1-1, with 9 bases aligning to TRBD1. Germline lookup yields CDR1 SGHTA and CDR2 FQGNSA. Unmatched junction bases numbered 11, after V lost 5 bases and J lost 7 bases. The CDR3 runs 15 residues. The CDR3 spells CASSISTGGGSEAFF. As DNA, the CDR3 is TGTGCCAGCAGCATCTCGACAGGGGGGGGAAGTGAAGCTTTCTTT.

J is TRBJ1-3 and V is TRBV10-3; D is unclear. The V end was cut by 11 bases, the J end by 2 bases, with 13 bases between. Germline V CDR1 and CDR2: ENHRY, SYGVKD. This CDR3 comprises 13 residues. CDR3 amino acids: CAAEGSTGNTIYF. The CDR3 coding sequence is TGTGCCGCAGAGGGCTCGACTGGAAACACCATATATTTT.

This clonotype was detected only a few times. This CDR3 is CAIEGTDTQYF. The CDR3 bases are TGTGCCATCGAGGGGACAGATACGCAGTATTTT. The chain carries TRBV10-3 and TRBJ2-3, with D possibly being TRBD1 or TRBD2 (5 bases each). Germline CDR1 is ENHRY and CDR2 is SYGVKD. Trimming shortened V by 8 bases and J by 3 bases, and 6 bases separated the two germline ends. The CDR3 contains 11 residues.

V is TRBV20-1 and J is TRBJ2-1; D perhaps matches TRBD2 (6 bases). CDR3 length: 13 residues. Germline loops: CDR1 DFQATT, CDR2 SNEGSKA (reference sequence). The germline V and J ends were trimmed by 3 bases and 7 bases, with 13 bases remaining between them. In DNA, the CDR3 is TGCAGTGCTAGCGGGGGAGAAGTTAATGAGCAGTTCTTC. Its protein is CSASGGEVNEQFF.

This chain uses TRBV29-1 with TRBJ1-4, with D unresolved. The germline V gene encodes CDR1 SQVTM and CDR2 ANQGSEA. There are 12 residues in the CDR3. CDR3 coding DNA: TGCGGATGTCGTCTAGGGAATGAAAAACTGTTTTTT. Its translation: CGCRLGNEKLFF.

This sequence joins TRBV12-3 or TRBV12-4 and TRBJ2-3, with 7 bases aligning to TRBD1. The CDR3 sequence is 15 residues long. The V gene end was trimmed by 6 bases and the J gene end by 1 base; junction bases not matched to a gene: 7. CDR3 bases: TGTGCCAGCAGAAAGACCGGGACAGGCACAGATACGCAGTATTTT. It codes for CASRKTGTGTDTQYF.

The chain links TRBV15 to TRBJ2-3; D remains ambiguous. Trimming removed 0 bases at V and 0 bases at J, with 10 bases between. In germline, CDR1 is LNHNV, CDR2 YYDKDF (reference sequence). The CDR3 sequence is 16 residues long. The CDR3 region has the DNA TGTGCCACCAGCAGAGACCTTCCTCGTAGCACAGATACGCAGTATTTT. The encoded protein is CATSRDLPRSTDTQYF.

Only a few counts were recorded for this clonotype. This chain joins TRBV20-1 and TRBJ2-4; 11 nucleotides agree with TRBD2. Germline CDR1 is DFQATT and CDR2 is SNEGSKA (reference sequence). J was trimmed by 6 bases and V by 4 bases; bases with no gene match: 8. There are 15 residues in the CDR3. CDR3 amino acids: CSATPGTSGTNIQYF. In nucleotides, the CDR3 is TGCAGTGCTACACCCGGGACTAGCGGAACAAACATTCAGTACTTC.

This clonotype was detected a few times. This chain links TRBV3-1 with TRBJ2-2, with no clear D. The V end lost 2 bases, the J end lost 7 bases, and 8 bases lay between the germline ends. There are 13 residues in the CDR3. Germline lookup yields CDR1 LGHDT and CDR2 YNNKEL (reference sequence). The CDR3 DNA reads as TGTGCCAGCAGCCAACGTGTGAGCGGGGAGCTGTTTTTT. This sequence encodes CASSQRVSGELFF.

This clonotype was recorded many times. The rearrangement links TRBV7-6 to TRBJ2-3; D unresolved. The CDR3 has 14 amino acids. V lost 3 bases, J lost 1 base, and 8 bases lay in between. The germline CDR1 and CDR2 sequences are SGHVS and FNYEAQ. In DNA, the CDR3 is TGTGCCAGCAGCTTCGGTGGGGGCACAGATACGCAGTATTTT. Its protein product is CASSFGGGTDTQYF. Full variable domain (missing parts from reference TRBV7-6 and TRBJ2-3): GAGVSQSPRYKVTKRGQDVALRCDPISGHVSLYWYRQALGQGPEFLTYFNYEAQQDKSGLPNDRFSAERPEGSISTLTIQRTEQRDSAMYRCASSFGGGTDTQYFGPGTRLTVL.

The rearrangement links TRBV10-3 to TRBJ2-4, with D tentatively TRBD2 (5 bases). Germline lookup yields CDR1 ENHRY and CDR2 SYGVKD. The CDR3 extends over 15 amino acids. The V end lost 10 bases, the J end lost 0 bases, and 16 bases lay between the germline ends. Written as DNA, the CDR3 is TGTGCCACCAACGACCGCGGGCTAGCCAAAAACATTCAGTACTTC. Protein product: CATNDRGLAKNIQYF.

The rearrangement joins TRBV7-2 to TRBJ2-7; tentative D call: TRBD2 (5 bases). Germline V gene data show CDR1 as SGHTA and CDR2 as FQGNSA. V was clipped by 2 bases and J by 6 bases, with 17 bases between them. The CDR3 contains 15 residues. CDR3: CASSLRSAAAGEQYF. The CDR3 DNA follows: TGTGCCAGCAGCTTAAGGTCCGCCGCGGCGGGCGAGCAGTACTTC.

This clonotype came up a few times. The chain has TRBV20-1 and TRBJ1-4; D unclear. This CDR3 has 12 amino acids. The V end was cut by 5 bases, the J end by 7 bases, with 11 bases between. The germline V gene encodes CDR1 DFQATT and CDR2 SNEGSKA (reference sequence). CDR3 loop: CSALRGREKLFF. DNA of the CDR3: TGCAGTGCTTTACGAGGGCGTGAAAAACTGTTTTTT.

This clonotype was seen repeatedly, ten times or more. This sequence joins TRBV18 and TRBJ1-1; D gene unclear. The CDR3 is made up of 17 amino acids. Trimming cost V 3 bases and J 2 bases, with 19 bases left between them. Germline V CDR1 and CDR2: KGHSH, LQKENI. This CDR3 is CASSPEGRHTPNTEAFF. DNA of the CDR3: TGTGCCAGCTCACCCGAGGGCAGACATACACCTAACACTGAAGCTTTCTTT.

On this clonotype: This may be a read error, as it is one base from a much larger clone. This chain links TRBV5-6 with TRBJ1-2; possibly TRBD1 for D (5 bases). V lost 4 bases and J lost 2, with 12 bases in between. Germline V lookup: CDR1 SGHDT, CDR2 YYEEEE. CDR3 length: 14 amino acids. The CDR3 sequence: CASSMGRSNYGYTF. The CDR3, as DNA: TGTGCCAGCAGCATGGGACGGTCAAACTATGGCTACACCTTC.

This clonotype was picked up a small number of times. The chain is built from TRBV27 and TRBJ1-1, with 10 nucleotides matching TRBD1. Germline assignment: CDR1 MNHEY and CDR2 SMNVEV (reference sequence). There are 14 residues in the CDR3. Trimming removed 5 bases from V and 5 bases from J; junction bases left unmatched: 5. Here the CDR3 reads CASSPRTGGTEAFF. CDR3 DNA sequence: TGTGCCAGCAGTCCCCGGACAGGGGGGACTGAAGCTTTCTTT.

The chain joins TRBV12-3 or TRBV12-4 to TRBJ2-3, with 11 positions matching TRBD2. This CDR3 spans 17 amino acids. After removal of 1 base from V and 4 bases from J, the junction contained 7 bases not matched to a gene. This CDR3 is CASSLGWLAGGPDTQYF. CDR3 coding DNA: TGTGCCAGCAGTTTAGGCTGGCTAGCGGGGGGACCAGATACGCAGTATTTT.

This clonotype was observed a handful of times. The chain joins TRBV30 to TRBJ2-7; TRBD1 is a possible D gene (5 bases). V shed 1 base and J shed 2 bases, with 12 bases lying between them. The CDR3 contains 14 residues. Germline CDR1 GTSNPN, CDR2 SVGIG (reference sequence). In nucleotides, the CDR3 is TGTGCCTGGAGTGAGGGGCAGAGCACCTACGAGCAGTACTTC. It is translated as CAWSEGQSTYEQYF.